These 18 T cell receptor beta chains were sequenced from one sample in a study of blood T cell repertoires in COVID-19. The method was immunoSEQ multiplex PCR; TCRdb's version includes in-frame clones alone and lacks a portion of them. The sample has about 220,000 clones, around 83% seen once. Sequencing was performed on PBMCs or T cells enriched from blood (not recorded which). These receptor sequences come from a woman aged 40-49 years who had recovered from COVID-19.

The rearrangement links TRBV11-2 to TRBJ1-3, with 9 bases aligning to TRBD1. This CDR3 spans 20 amino acids. Germline CDR1 is SGHAT and CDR2 is FQNNGV. The V segment lost 0 bases and the J segment 4 bases; nucleotides outside the gene matches: 16. The CDR3 here is CASSLDRDREVWDVGNTIYF. CDR3 in DNA: TGTGCCAGCAGCTTAGACCGGGACAGGGAGGTATGGGACGTCGGAAACACCATATATTTT. The complete variable domain, with remaining parts taken from reference TRBV11-2 and TRBJ1-3, reads EAGVAQSPRYKIIEKRQSVAFWCNPISGHATLYWYQQILGQGPKLLIQFQNNGVVDDSQLPKDRFSAERLKGVDSTLKIQPAKLEDSAVYLCASSLDRDREVWDVGNTIYFGEGSWLTVV.

The gene calls are TRBV28 and TRBJ1-2; D unclear. Germline lookup yields CDR1 MDHEN and CDR2 SYDVKM. Trimming shortened V by 6 bases and J by 4 bases, and 9 bases separated the two germline ends. The CDR3 extends over 12 amino acids. The DNA for the CDR3 is TGTGCCAGCAGCTACAGCATCTATGGCTACACCTTC. This translates into CASSYSIYGYTF.

The V call is TRBV3-1 (or the pseudogene TRBV3-2), the J call TRBJ1-1, with D unclear. Germline values: CDR1 LGHDT, CDR2 YNNKEL (reference sequence). The CDR3 covers 14 residues. V lost 1 base and J lost 1, with 7 bases in between. CDR3 nucleotides: TGTGCCAGCAGCCAAGGGCAGTGGAACACTGAAGCTTTCTTT. Amino acids: CASSQGQWNTEAFF.

The chain links TRBV6-2 or TRBV6-3 to TRBJ1-5; D is undetermined. CDR1 MNHEY and CDR2 SVGEGT come from the germline V gene. The V end lost 1 base, the J end lost 6 bases, and 4 bases lay between the germline ends. The CDR3 runs to 12 residues. The CDR3 nucleotides are TGTGCCAGCAGTTACTTCCGTCAGCCCCAGCATTTT. Translating gives CASSYFRQPQHF.

The rearrangement uses TRBV27 and TRBJ1-1; 7 bases map to TRBD1. V gave up 7 bases and J gave up 9 bases; unmatched junction bases: 11. The CDR3 length is 13 residues. Germline V lookup: CDR1 MNHEY, CDR2 SMNVEV (reference sequence). The CDR3 bases are TGTGCCAGCATCTTATCCGGGACAGATAAAGCTTTCTTT. Residues: CASILSGTDKAFF.

This clone was picked up a small number of times. The genes are TRBV18 and TRBJ2-1; D is possibly TRBD2 (5 bases). Germline assignment: CDR1 KGHSH and CDR2 LQKENI. The V and J ends lost 2 bases and 6 bases respectively, with 11 bases between them. This CDR3 region has 14 residues. The DNA for the CDR3 is TGTGCCAGCTCACCAGACGGGATTAGCAATGAGCAGTTCTTC. This translates into CASSPDGISNEQFF. Supplemented by reference TRBV18 and TRBJ2-1, the full variable domain reads NAGVMQNPRHLVRRRGQEARLRCSPMKGHSHVYWYRQLPEEGLKFMVYLQKENIIDESGMPKERFSAEFPKEGPSILRIQQVVRGDSAAYFCASSPDGISNEQFFGPGTRLTVL.

The chain is built from TRBV18 and TRBJ1-4; possibly TRBD1 for D (6 bases). Germline CDR1 KGHSH, CDR2 LQKENI. With 3 bases removed from V and 7 bases from J, the gap between germline ends came to 9 bases. CDR3 length: 13 amino acids. DNA of the CDR3: TGTGCCAGCTCACCGGGACAAGGTGAAAAACTGTTTTTT. Protein: CASSPGQGEKLFF.

The chain links TRBV2 to TRBJ2-7, with 13 bases that match TRBD2. The CDR3 is made up of 17 amino acids. Unmatched junction bases numbered 8, after V lost 6 bases and J lost 0 bases. The V gene's germline CDR1 is SNHLY and CDR2 FYNNEI. CDR3 sequence (DNA): TGTGCCAGCAGAAGTCCGGGACTAGCGGGAAGCTCCTACGAGCAGTACTTC. Translation gives CASRSPGLAGSSYEQYF. The full variable domain, with the rest looked up from reference TRBV2 and TRBJ2-7, is EPEVTQTPSHQVTQMGQEVILRCVPISNHLYFYWYRQILGQKVEFLVSFYNNEISEKSEIFDDQFSVERPDGSNFTLKIRSTKLEDSAMYFCASRSPGLAGSSYEQYFGPGTRLTVT.

The rearrangement joins TRBV2 to TRBJ1-4, with TRBD1 as a possible D gene (6 bases). Per the germline V gene, CDR1 is SNHLY and CDR2 is FYNNEI. Trimming took 6 bases from V and 0 from J, leaving 14 bases between them. There are 16 residues in the CDR3. For the CDR3, the DNA is TGTGCCAGCAGGGGGGGGCCCTCAACAACTAATGAAAAACTGTTTTTT. This encodes CASRGGPSTTNEKLFF.

The sample holds one count of this clone. The rearrangement joins TRBV28 to TRBJ1-1; 7 bases match TRBD1. CDR1 and CDR2 from the germline V gene are MDHEN and SYDVKM. The CDR3 length is 16 residues. V shed 3 bases, J shed 11 bases, and the junction held 18 bases outside the gene matches. CDR3 residues: CASSFGGGQAGLRAFF. CDR3 in DNA: TGTGCCAGCAGTTTCGGAGGTGGACAGGCCGGGCTGCGGGCTTTCTTT.

The chain couples TRBV28 to TRBJ1-5; TRBD1 aligns across 10 bases. After removal of 6 bases from V and 6 bases from J, the junction contained 2 bases not matched to a gene. CDR1 is MDHEN and CDR2 is SYDVKM in the germline V gene. This CDR3 contains 13 residues. The CDR3 region has the DNA TGTGCCAGCAGGGGGACAGGGGTTCAGCCCCAGCATTTT. As protein: CASRGTGVQPQHF.

The chain uses TRBV12-3 or TRBV12-4 and TRBJ1-3; D remains ambiguous. V was clipped by 0 bases and J by 5 bases, with 2 bases between them. The CDR3 spans 12 residues. CDR3 region: CASSLARNTIYF. The CDR3 bases are TGTGCCAGCAGTTTAGCCAGAAACACCATATATTTT.

This rearrangement joins TRBV12-3 or TRBV12-4 to TRBJ2-3, with 10 bases aligning to TRBD2. V was pared by 7 bases and J by 5 bases, with 3 bases of the junction left unmatched. The CDR3 runs to 13 residues. The CDR3 coding sequence is TGTGCCAGCAAGGCTAGCGGGAGAGATACGCAGTATTTT. Its translation is CASKASGRDTQYF.

CDR3 sequence reads: CASSVGREYFYEQYF. The CDR3 DNA reads as TGTGCCAGCAGCGTTGGCAGGGAATACTTCTACGAGCAGTACTTC. The chain links TRBV9 to TRBJ2-7, with D perhaps matching TRBD1 (5 bases). CDR3 size: 15 residues. V lost 2 bases and J 3 bases, leaving 15 bases between the germline ends. Germline CDR1 SGDLS, CDR2 YYNGEE.

This chain connects TRBV6-1 to TRBJ1-6; tentative D call: TRBD1 (6 bases). CDR1 is MNHNS and CDR2 is SASEGT in the germline V gene. The CDR3 sequence is 15 residues long. Deletions cut 2 bases from V and 8 bases from J, with 13 bases between. The CDR3 nucleotides are TGTGCCAGCAGTGAATGGACAGCTAGAGATTCACCCCTCCACTTT. Amino acid sequence: CASSEWTARDSPLHF.

The chain links TRBV3-1 (or the pseudogene TRBV3-2) to TRBJ2-1; 9 positions agree with TRBD2. CDR1 and CDR2 from the germline V gene are LGHDT and YNNKEL (reference sequence). The CDR3 has 14 residues. After removal of 4 bases from V and 6 bases from J, the junction contained 4 bases not matched to a gene. The DNA of the CDR3 is TGTGCCAGCAGCCCGGGTAGCGGGAGCAATGAGCAGTTCTTC. Residues: CASSPGSGSNEQFF.

The rearrangement joins TRBV28 to TRBJ1-1; D remains unclear. V was clipped by 6 bases and J by 1 base, with 18 bases between them. CDR1 and CDR2 from the germline V gene are MDHEN and SYDVKM. This CDR3 contains 16 residues. In DNA form, the CDR3 reads TGTGCCAGCAGCTACCCCCCCGGGGTGGGGAACACTGAAGCTTTCTTT. It is translated as CASSYPPGVGNTEAFF.

The V call is TRBV11-2, the J call TRBJ2-2; 8 bases are shared with TRBD2. With 2 bases clipped from V and 7 bases from J, the junction kept 3 bases outside the gene matches. The CDR3 extends over 14 amino acids. Germline assignment: CDR1 SGHAT and CDR2 FQNNGV. The CDR3 nucleotides read TGTGCCAGCAGCTTACTAGCGGGCGGCGGGGAGCTGTTTTTT. Protein product: CASSLLAGGGELFF.